This TCR beta chain stems from a study of human T cells and chemical hapten exposure. General observations from the study: Expanded TCRs showed more large CDR3 clusters than pre-sensitization or healthy control sets. The number of TCRs above 1 in 1000 frequency did not change after DPC sensitization.

In the library, unique molecular identifiers were attached to individual cDNA molecules. Each CDR3 protein is one row after TCRdb ran MiXCR on the RACE reads. The sample lists more than 250,000 distinct CDR3 sequences, over 7.5% occurring once. Time point here: pre-sensitization, week 0. As to treatment: therapeutic diphenylcyclopropenone sensitization with weekly scalp DPC. RNA extraction used unfractionated whole blood as the source of total RNA. As for this clonotype: Its matching antigen is unknown.

The CDR3 extends over 14 amino acids. Germline assignment: CDR1 MNHNY and CDR2 SVGAGI (reference sequence). Deletions cut 6 bases from V and 5 bases from J, with 13 bases between. The sequence was obtained from a man between 18 and 35 years old with alopecia areata. Some clones in this sample may be carry-over from other donors' samples. The chain employs TRBV6-6 and TRBJ2-2; D remains ambiguous. Here the sequenced sample was whole blood, taken in connection with sensitization to the hapten diphenylcyclopropenone (DPC). DNA for the CDR3: TGTGCCAGCAGCCTCGTTGTAGGGACCGGGGAGCTGTTTTTT. Translating it yields CASSLVVGTGELFF.